What follows are 13 T cell receptor beta chains derived from one specimen sequenced in a study of T cells after yellow fever vaccination. Each CDR3 protein gets one entry after TCRdb re-called the 5' RACE reads with MiXCR. The sample comprises a few hundred thousand distinct CDR3 sequences, 6.7% of which are singletons, and more than 0.85% rests with the top ten. This material consisted of CD4+ T cells sorted from PBMCs, taken on the day of the yellow fever booster vaccination. Every receptor here comes from a man aged 25-45 years who received the YFV17D yellow fever vaccine.

This chain joins TRBV5-1 and TRBJ2-6, with 7 bases that match TRBD1. The trim removed 0 bases at V and 8 bases at J, leaving 11 bases unmatched. This CDR3 is 17 amino acids long. The germline gives CDR1 SGHRS, CDR2 YFSETQ. In DNA form, the CDR3 reads TGCGCCAGCAGCTTGGCCGACAGGGCTTCGGGGCCCAACGTCCTGACTTTC. Translating it yields CASSLADRASGPNVLTF.

The sample holds many counts of this clonotype. The rearrangement joins TRBV10-3 to TRBJ2-5; perhaps TRBD1 as D (6 bases). In germline, CDR1 is ENHRY, CDR2 SYGVKD. V was trimmed by 2 bases and J by 5 bases, leaving 15 bases between them. CDR3 length: 15 amino acids. The CDR3 sequence: CAISEIQQGRETQYF. CDR3 DNA: TGTGCCATCAGTGAGATTCAGCAGGGGCGGGAGACCCAGTACTTC.

A few counts support this clonotype. J is TRBJ2-2 and V is TRBV20-1; the D gene is possibly TRBD1 (5 bases). The CDR3 length is 16 residues. The germline V gene encodes CDR1 DFQATT and CDR2 SNEGSKA (reference sequence). V was cut by 2 bases and J by 6 bases, with 19 bases left in between. The CDR3 region has the DNA TGCAGTGCTAGAAAAGGGGTGGTTCCCCGCTCCGGGGAGCTGTTTTTT. Translated: CSARKGVVPRSGELFF.

This clonotype has more than one count but fewer than ten. CDR3 sequence (DNA): TGTGCCAGCAGCGTGTCCGGGACTAGCGACTACGAGCAGTACTTC. Amino acids: CASSVSGTSDYEQYF. V gene TRBV9 combines with J gene TRBJ2-7; 10 positions match TRBD2. This CDR3 has 15 amino acids. J lost 3 bases, V lost 2 bases, and 5 bases had no gene match. The germline V gene encodes CDR1 SGDLS and CDR2 YYNGEE.

There are a few counts of this clonotype. This chain connects TRBV2 to TRBJ2-5; D uncertain. V was shortened by 8 bases and J by 0 bases, with 4 bases between the two germline ends. From germline, CDR1 is SNHLY and CDR2 FYNNEI. The CDR3 length is 11 residues. The CDR3 DNA reads as TGTGCCAGCCTGTACCAAGAGACCCAGTACTTC. Its protein is CASLYQETQYF.

J is TRBJ2-7 and V is TRBV12-3 or TRBV12-4; D gene ambiguous. CDR3 length: 13 residues. Trimming removed 1 base at V and 2 bases at J, with 6 bases between. The chain's CDR3 is CASSLGAPYEQYF. In nucleotides, the CDR3 is TGTGCCAGCAGTTTAGGCGCTCCCTACGAGCAGTACTTC.

This clonotype was counted at least ten times. The chain links TRBV5-1 to TRBJ2-1; TRBD2 matches 10 bases. The trim removed 1 base at V and 8 bases at J, leaving 6 bases unmatched. The CDR3 has 15 amino acids. In germline, CDR1 is SGHRS, CDR2 YFSETQ. The CDR3 DNA reads TGCGCCAGCAGCTTGAGCGGGAGGGCCGACCATGAGCAGTTCTTC. This gives the protein CASSLSGRADHEQFF.

The chain has TRBV27 and TRBJ2-1; 9 positions agree with TRBD2. The CDR3 totals 15 residues. The V and J ends lost 7 bases and 2 bases, in that order; junction bases with no gene match: 6. The germline CDR1 and CDR2 sequences are MNHEY and SMNVEV (reference sequence). CDR3 bases: TGTGCCAGCAAGCGGGCTAGCGGGACCTACAATGAGCAGTTCTTC. Its protein product is CASKRASGTYNEQFF.

This clonotype was recorded many times. The chain recombines TRBV12-3 or TRBV12-4 with TRBJ1-6; 9 nucleotides agree with TRBD1. Trimming cost V 4 bases and J 11 bases; bases outside gene matches: 6. The CDR3 runs to 14 residues. The CDR3: CASSSTGGPAPLHF. The CDR3 DNA reads TGTGCCAGCAGTTCCACAGGGGGCCCAGCACCCCTCCACTTT.

This clonotype has a handful of counts. V usage is TRBV12-3 or TRBV12-4 and J usage is TRBJ2-1, with 11 bases that match TRBD2. The CDR3 sequence is 13 residues long. J lost 11 bases, V lost 6 bases, and 6 bases had no gene match. CDR3 sequence (DNA): TGTGCCAGCAGAACTCCTAGCGGGAGGAAGCAGTTCTTC. It specifies CASRTPSGRKQFF.

The sample holds many counts of this clonotype. The chain combines TRBV20-1 with TRBJ2-3; the match to TRBD2 covers 11 bases. V shed 6 bases and J 4 bases; nucleotides not matched to a gene: 9. The length of the CDR3 is 15 residues. Germline lookup yields CDR1 DFQATT and CDR2 SNEGSKA (reference sequence). CDR3 residues: CSAHRSGRASDTQYF. CDR3 nucleotides: TGCAGTGCCCATCGTAGCGGGAGGGCCTCAGATACGCAGTATTTT.

V gene TRBV27 combines with J gene TRBJ2-2; a weak D match, TRBD1 (5 bases). The CDR3 is made up of 15 amino acids. Trimming pared 3 bases from V and 5 bases from J, leaving 13 bases between. Germline CDR1 is MNHEY and CDR2 is SMNVEV (reference sequence). CDR3 loop: CASSFREVRTGELFF. The CDR3 DNA reads TGTGCCAGCAGTTTCAGGGAAGTTCGAACCGGGGAGCTGTTTTTT.

There are a few counts of this clonotype. The chain has TRBV29-1 and TRBJ2-1; no definite D call. The CDR3 contains 12 residues. Looked up from germline, CDR1 is SQVTM and CDR2 is ANQGSEA. CDR3 region: CSLRSSYNEQFF. The CDR3 DNA reads TGCAGTCTAAGGAGCTCCTACAATGAGCAGTTCTTC.